This T cell receptor beta chain was sequenced during a study of T cell clonotyping in hematopoietic cell transplantation. Notes on the study in general: Few recipient clonotypes overlapped donors; over 95% were de novo at given depth.

TCRdb's copy holds only in-frame clones and misses some; the assay was immunoSEQ multiplex PCR. The sample yields about 69,000 clones, about 94% seen once. As concerns this clone: The antigen is not known.

The clonotype was recovered from a man in his fifties in good health. Some clones in this sample may be carry-over from other donors' samples. The sample comprised peripheral blood mononuclear cells.

The CDR3 sequence is CASRFSGGEKLFF. CDR3 nucleotides: TGTGCCAGCAGATTCTCCGGGGGCGAAAAACTGTTTTTT. This chain uses TRBV25-1 with TRBJ1-4; possibly TRBD1 for D (6 bases). Germline V gene sequence: CDR1 MGHDK, CDR2 SYGVNS. The ends were cut back, 6 bases at V and 8 bases at J, with 13 bases in the middle. The CDR3 covers 13 residues.